A selection of T cell receptor beta chains follows, all from one sample in a study of blood T cells in healthy people across ages. TCRdb recomputed calls from the 5' RACE reads with MiXCR, one row per CDR3 protein. This table holds roughly 800,000 distinct CDR3 sequences, roughly 64% found once. Material for sequencing was blood. The receptor source for this set is a young man in good health. CDR3s include the opening cysteine and the closing phenylalanine or tryptophan. A D gene is named only where the DNA matches it firmly. Expanded clones get a size class; other rows say once, few or many, or leave the size out.

>TRBV19|-|TRBJ2-5|-
TGTGCCAGTAGTATAGATAGGTTCCGGCAGAAAGAGACCCAGTACTTC
CASSIDRFRQKETQYF
>TRBV6-4|-|TRBJ1-2|-
TGTGCCAGCAGTGAATCCGCAGGAGCCTATGTCCACGGCTACACCTTC
CASSESAGAYVHGYTF
>TRBV12-3/TRBV12-4|TRBD1|TRBJ2-7|few
TGTGCCAGGATGGACAGGGGGCAAGCCTACGAGCAGTACTTC
CARMDRGQAYEQYF
>TRBV28|TRBD1|TRBJ2-7|few
TGTGCCACGGCTACTCTGACAGGGAAGCGATACGAGCAGTACTTC
CATATLTGKRYEQYF
>TRBV3-1|-|TRBJ2-1|once
TGTGCCAGCAGCCAAAGCGCTCGGGTCTACAATGAGCAGTTCTTC
CASSQSARVYNEQFF
>TRBV4-3|-|TRBJ2-7|few
TGCGCCAGCAGCCAAGATGTCGGGCCCAGCTACGAGCAGTACTTC
CASSQDVGPSYEQYF
>TRBV24-1|-|TRBJ2-1|few
TGTGCCACCAGTGATTTGCTTGGTGAGCAGTTCTTC
CATSDLLGEQFF
>TRBV2|TRBD1|TRBJ1-2|-
TGTGCCAGCATAGGACAGGGCTATGGCTACACCTTC
CASIGQGYGYTF
>TRBV9|-|TRBJ2-7|-
TGTGCCAGCAGCGTAGGACCAACCTACGAGCAGTACTTC
CASSVGPTYEQYF
>TRBV20-1|-|TRBJ2-5|many
TGCAGTGCTAGAGTTATGGCCCAAGAGACCCAGTACTTC
CSARVMAQETQYF
>TRBV29-1|TRBD2|TRBJ2-3|few
TGCAGCGTTGAAGATTGGCTAGCGGGAGGGAGGGTAGATGGAGATACGCAGTATTTT
CSVEDWLAGGRVDGDTQYF
>TRBV5-1|TRBD1|TRBJ1-2|-
TGCGCCAGCAGCGCCGGGACAGGCGATAACGGCTACACCTTC
CASSAGTGDNGYTF
>TRBV20-1|-|TRBJ2-7|-
TGCAGTGCTAGCCCAAACTCCTACGAGCAGTACTTC
CSASPNSYEQYF
>TRBV3-1|TRBD1|TRBJ1-2|-
TGTGCCAGCAGCCAAACCTCCTACCGGGACAGGGGCCGTCGCTACACCTTC
CASSQTSYRDRGRRYTF
>TRBV20-1|TRBD1|TRBJ2-1|few
TGCAGTGCTTTTGGACAGGGGCTGGGTGAGCAGTTCTTC
CSAFGQGLGEQFF
>TRBV11-2|-|TRBJ1-1|-
TGTGCCAGCAGCTTAGAGCCCCAGACAGGATTTAGCACTGAAGCTTTCTTT
CASSLEPQTGFSTEAFF
>TRBV5-1|TRBD2|TRBJ2-1|-
TGCGCCAGCAGCTGGACCGGGACTAGTCCCAATGAGCAGTTCTTC
CASSWTGTSPNEQFF
>TRBV9|-|TRBJ2-3|-
TGTGCCAGCAGTCCATCGGGAGTGATAGATACGCAGTATTTT
CASSPSGVIDTQYF
>TRBV4-3|TRBD2|TRBJ2-3|few
TGCGCCAGCAGCTGGGCTAGCGGGAGGACCGTGGATACGCAGTATTTT
CASSWASGRTVDTQYF
>TRBV30|-|TRBJ2-5|few
TGTGCCTGGAGATATAAGGAGACCCAGTACTTC
CAWRYKETQYF
>TRBV7-2|-|TRBJ2-7|few
TGTGCCAGCAGCTTAGTAGAGGGTCGGCTAGGCTACGAGCAGTACTTC
CASSLVEGRLGYEQYF
>TRBV7-2|TRBD1|TRBJ2-7|-
TGTGCCAGCAGCTTACCGACTGGACAGGGGCGGTACGAGCAGTACTTC
CASSLPTGQGRYEQYF
>TRBV20-1|-|TRBJ1-2|few
TGCAGTGCTAGAGATCAGACAGTTTATGGCTACACCTTC
CSARDQTVYGYTF
>TRBV20-1|-|TRBJ2-7|few
TGCAGTGCTAGGGAGAAGTGGGGCCTTAGCTCCTACGAGCAGTACTTC
CSAREKWGLSSYEQYF
>TRBV27|-|TRBJ2-3|-
TGTGCCAGCAGTTTTTTGAGAACGGGTAGCACAGATACGCAGTATTTT
CASSFLRTGSTDTQYF
>TRBV20-1|-|TRBJ2-1|-
TGCAGTGCTGATCGGGATTCCAGCAATGAGCAGTTCTTC
CSADRDSSNEQFF
>TRBV20-1|TRBD2|TRBJ2-3|-
TGCACTACATCGGGAGGTAGAACAGATACGCAGTATTTT
CTTSGGRTDTQYF
>TRBV28|-|TRBJ2-7|many
TGTGCCAGCAGGGCCACTATCCAGGGCGGGCAGTACTTC
CASRATIQGGQYF
>TRBV29-1|TRBD2|TRBJ2-1|-
TGCAGCGTTGGCCTAGCGGGGGGGGTAAATGAGCAGTTCTTC
CSVGLAGGVNEQFF
>TRBV20-1|-|TRBJ1-2|-
TGCAGTGCTAGAGGAAGGCAGGGGACCCTCTATGGCTACACCTTC
CSARGRQGTLYGYTF
>TRBV20-1|-|TRBJ2-1|-
TGCAGTGCTAGAACTGGTCTAGGCCATGAGCAGTTCTTC
CSARTGLGHEQFF
>TRBV4-3|TRBD1|TRBJ2-7|few
TGCGCCAGCAGCCAGGAGACCGGGACAGGGGGCTACGAGCAGTACTTC
CASSQETGTGGYEQYF
>TRBV4-1|-|TRBJ1-4|-
TGCGCCAGCAGCCAAGCATACCTGGAAAAACTGTTTTTT
CASSQAYLEKLFF
>TRBV16|-|TRBJ2-1|-
TGTGCCAGCAGCCAACAACATCGGACTTCCACGCAGTTCTTC
CASSQQHRTSTQFF
>TRBV7-2|-|TRBJ2-7|-
TGTGCCAGCAGCCGGCGGCACAGCTCCTACAATGAGCAGTACTTC
CASSRRHSSYNEQYF
>TRBV24-1|TRBD2|TRBJ2-3|-
TGTGCCACCTCCCCTATTAGCGGGGGAACTGAAGATACGCAGTATTTT
CATSPISGGTEDTQYF
>TRBV6-2/TRBV6-3|-|TRBJ2-1|once
TGTGCCAGCAGTTACTCTGGGTCTCGCTCCAATGAGCAGTTCTTC
CASSYSGSRSNEQFF
>TRBV5-6|-|TRBJ2-7|-
TGTGCCAGCAGCACCCCACCGGGCAGGGAATCCTACGAGCAGTACTTC
CASSTPPGRESYEQYF
>TRBV6-5|-|TRBJ2-1|-
TGTGCCAGCAGTTACGCGGACTGGACAAATGAGCAGTTCTTC
CASSYADWTNEQFF
>TRBV7-9|-|TRBJ1-4|-
TGTGCCAGCAGCTTAGGTTTCAGGGGAACTAATGAAAAACTGTTTTTT
CASSLGFRGTNEKLFF
>TRBV7-9|TRBD2|TRBJ2-1|-
TGTGCCAGCAGCCCTCCGACTAGCGGGGCGGACAATGAGCAGTTCTTC
CASSPPTSGADNEQFF
>TRBV4-2|-|TRBJ2-1|-
TGTGCCAGCAGCCAAGATAAAGGTACTTTCTACAATGAGCAGTTCTTC
CASSQDKGTFYNEQFF
>TRBV10-3|-|TRBJ1-1|-
TGTGCCATCAGTGAGTCGGGGGACCTCCGGAACACCGAAGCTTTCTTT
CAISESGDLRNTEAFF
>TRBV6-2/TRBV6-3|-|TRBJ2-1|-
TGTGCCAGCACCCAACCGGGGGACCAAAATGAGCAGTTCTTC
CASTQPGDQNEQFF
>TRBV27|-|TRBJ1-5|few
TGTGCCAGCAGTCCCGACACACCGTTCAATCAGCCCCAGCATTTT
CASSPDTPFNQPQHF
>TRBV2|-|TRBJ2-1|-
TGTGCCAGCAGTGCACAGAACCCCGGGGAGGAGTTCTTC
CASSAQNPGEEFF
>TRBV7-2|-|TRBJ1-1|-
TGTGCCAGCAGCTATCCAGGGAGGACTGAAGCTTTCTTT
CASSYPGRTEAFF
>TRBV27|-|TRBJ2-6|-
TGTGCCAGCAGTTTATATGCGTCTGGGGCCAACGTCCTGACTTTC
CASSLYASGANVLTF
>TRBV28|-|TRBJ1-2|few
TGTGCCAGCAGTTTCATTCAGGGAATCCGCGGCTACACCTTC
CASSFIQGIRGYTF
>TRBV14|TRBD2|TRBJ2-1|-
TGTGCCAGCAGCCAAGATAGTGCACTAGCGGGAGGTCTGCAGTTCTTC
CASSQDSALAGGLQFF
>TRBV9|-|TRBJ2-1|-
TGTGCCAGCAGCGTAGTGACCGGGACTCAAGGCAATGAGCAGTTCTTC
CASSVVTGTQGNEQFF
>TRBV30|TRBD2|TRBJ2-7|-
TGTGCCTCACAGCGGGGCACCGGCTACGAGCAGTACTTC
CASQRGTGYEQYF
>TRBV6-1|TRBD1|TRBJ1-2|-
TGTGCCAGCAAAAGAACAGGGGTCCGTGGCTACACCTTC
CASKRTGVRGYTF
>TRBV6-2/TRBV6-3|TRBD2|TRBJ2-5|-
TGTGCCAGCAGCTCACTAGCGGGAGTGGGAGAGACCCAGTACTTC
CASSSLAGVGETQYF
>TRBV29-1|-|TRBJ2-1|-
TGCAGCGTTGATGGCGTAGGGATAGATGAGCAGTTCTTC
CSVDGVGIDEQFF